A single T cell receptor (beta chain) is shown here with its context. Profiled with immunoSEQ multiplex PCR; TCRdb holds only in-frame clones, not every one. The sample yields fewer than 150,000 clones, over 70% seen once. This entry is derived from a study of blood T cell repertoires in COVID-19. CDR1 and CDR2 from the germline V gene are SGHRS and YFSETQ. The CDR3 runs 16 residues. Trimming took 1 base from V and 7 from J, leaving 18 bases between them. The clonotype comes from a man aged 65-85 years with acute or convalescent COVID-19. The J gene is TRBJ1-3, the V gene TRBV5-1; a possible D gene is TRBD1 (5 bases). Sequencing input: peripheral blood. The CDR3 here is CASSLNGPGGLNTIYF. CDR3 DNA sequence: TGCGCCAGCAGCTTGAATGGTCCCGGGGGGTTGAACACCATATATTTT.